This TCR beta chain was captured by sequencing in a study of blood T cell repertoires in COVID-19. About the study: Acute-phase and convalescent COVID-19 samples originated in the United States, Italy and Spain.

This clone was seen more than once but under ten times. Trimming removed 5 bases from V and 1 base from J, with 11 bases in between. CDR1 is SGHAT and CDR2 is FQNNGV in the germline V gene. There are 14 residues in the CDR3. The protocol was immunoSEQ multiplex PCR, while the TCRdb copy is restricted to in-frame clones and leaves out a portion. The sample shows 120,000 or so clones, around three quarters of them seen only once. The chain carries TRBV11-2 and TRBJ1-1, with a weak D call TRBD1 (5 bases). This TCR came from a woman between 65 and 79 years old with acute or convalescent COVID-19. Sample: peripheral blood. The CDR3 sequence is CASSKGVSNTEAFF. The CDR3 nucleotides are TGTGCCAGCAGCAAAGGGGTGTCGAACACTGAAGCTTTCTTT.